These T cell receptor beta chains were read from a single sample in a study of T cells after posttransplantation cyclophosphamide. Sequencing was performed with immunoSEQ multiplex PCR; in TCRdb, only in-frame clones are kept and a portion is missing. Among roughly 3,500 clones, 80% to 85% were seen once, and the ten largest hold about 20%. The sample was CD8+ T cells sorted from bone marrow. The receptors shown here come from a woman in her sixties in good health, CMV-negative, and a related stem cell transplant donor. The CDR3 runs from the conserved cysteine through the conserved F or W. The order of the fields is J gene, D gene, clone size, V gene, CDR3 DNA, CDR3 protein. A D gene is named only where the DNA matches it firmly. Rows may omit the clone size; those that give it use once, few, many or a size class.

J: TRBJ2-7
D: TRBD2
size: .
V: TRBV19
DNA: TGTGCCAGTAGGTTTGCGGCTAGCGGGAGTATCTACGAGCAGTACTTC
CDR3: CASRFAASGSIYEQYF

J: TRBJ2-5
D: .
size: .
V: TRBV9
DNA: TGTGCCAGCAGCGTAGATTCTAGCAGGGAGACCCAGTACTTC
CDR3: CASSVDSSRETQYF

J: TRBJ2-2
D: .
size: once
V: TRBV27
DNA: TGTGCCAGCAGTTTGAGGAGGGAAGGCGGGGAGCTGTTTTTT
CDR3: CASSLRREGGELFF

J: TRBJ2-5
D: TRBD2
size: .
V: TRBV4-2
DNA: TGTGCCAGCAGCCAAGACCCTAGCGGGAGAGGCGGAGAGACCCAGTACTTC
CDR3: CASSQDPSGRGGETQYF

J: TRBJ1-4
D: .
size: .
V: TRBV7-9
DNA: TGTGCCAGCAGCTCCTTTCCCGAGTCGGAGATTCAACTGTTTTTT
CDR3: CASSSFPESEIQLFF

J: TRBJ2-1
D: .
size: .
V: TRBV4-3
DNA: TGCGCCAGCAGCCAAGAGAGGGTCTCCTACAATGAGCAGTTCTTC
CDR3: CASSQERVSYNEQFF

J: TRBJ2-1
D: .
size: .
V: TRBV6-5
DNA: TGTGCCAGCAGCTACCCCCGACAGGACAATGAGCAGTTCTTC
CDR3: CASSYPRQDNEQFF

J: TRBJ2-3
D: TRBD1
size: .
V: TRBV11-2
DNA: TGTGCCAGCAGCTTCCGACAGGGTATCACAGATACGCAGTATTTT
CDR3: CASSFRQGITDTQYF

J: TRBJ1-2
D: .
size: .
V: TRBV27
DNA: TGTGCCAGCAGTCCAGGGCCCTATGGCTACACCTTC
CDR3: CASSPGPYGYTF

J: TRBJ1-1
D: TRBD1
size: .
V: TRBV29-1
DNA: TGCAGCGTTTCAGGGGGCTCGGTCACTGAAGCTTTCTTT
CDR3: CSVSGGSVTEAFF

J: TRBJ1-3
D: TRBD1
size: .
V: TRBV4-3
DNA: TGCGCCAGCAGCCAACGTCGGGACAGGGCCCCTGGAAACACCATATATTTT
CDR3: CASSQRRDRAPGNTIYF

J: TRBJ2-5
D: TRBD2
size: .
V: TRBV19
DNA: TGTGCCAGTAGTCCTCGAACTCGCCGGACTAGCGCGGAGACCCAGTACTTC
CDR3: CASSPRTRRTSAETQYF

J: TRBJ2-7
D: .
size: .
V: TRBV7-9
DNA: TGTGCCAGCAGCTTAGGGGGCCCCTACGAGCAGTACTTC
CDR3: CASSLGGPYEQYF

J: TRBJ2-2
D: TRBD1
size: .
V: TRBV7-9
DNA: TGTGCCAGCAGCGAATCTGGGACAGGGTTACCCGGGGAGCTGTTTTTT
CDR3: CASSESGTGLPGELFF